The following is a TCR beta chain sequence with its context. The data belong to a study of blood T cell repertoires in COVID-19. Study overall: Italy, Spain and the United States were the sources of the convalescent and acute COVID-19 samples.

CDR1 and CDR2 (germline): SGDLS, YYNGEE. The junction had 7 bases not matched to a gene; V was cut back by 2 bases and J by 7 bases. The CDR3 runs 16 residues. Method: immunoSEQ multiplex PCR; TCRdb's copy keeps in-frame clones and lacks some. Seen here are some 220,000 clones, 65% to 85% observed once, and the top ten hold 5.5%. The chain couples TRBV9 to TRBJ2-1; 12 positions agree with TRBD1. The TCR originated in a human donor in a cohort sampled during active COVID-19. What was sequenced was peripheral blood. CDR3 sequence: CASSVDGTGGWNEQFF. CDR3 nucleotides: TGTGCCAGCAGCGTGGACGGGACAGGGGGCTGGAATGAGCAGTTCTTC.